This T cell receptor (beta chain) is drawn from a study of blood T cell repertoires in COVID-19. The overall study: The samples span acute and convalescent COVID-19 from the United States, Italy and Spain. PBMCs, B-cell-depleted T cells, or T cells were the source of the cDNA or gDNA that made up the material.

Original data processing: Researchers report that nucleated cell counts were estimated from reference gene primer amplification. Data came from immunoSEQ multiplex PCR; TCRdb stores just in-frame clones and leaves some out. That table is the source of V, J and clone size, and D and trimming were worked out from the DNA. The sample consists of 130,000 to 150,000 clones, around three quarters of them appearing once. There are a few counts of this clone. The V gene's germline CDR1 is LNHDA and CDR2 SQIVND (reference sequence). CDR3 length: 19 residues. With 5 bases clipped from V and 0 bases from J, the junction kept 17 bases outside the gene matches.

The sequenced material came from peripheral blood. V usage is TRBV19 and J usage is TRBJ2-7; the match to TRBD2 covers 9 bases. This TCR was sampled from a man aged 55 to 70 with acute or convalescent COVID-19. CDR3 DNA sequence: TGTGCCAGTAGTCCCAAGCCCGGATTACTAGCGGGTAGCTCCTACGAGCAGTACTTC. It translates to CASSPKPGLLAGSSYEQYF.